Presented here are 2 T cell receptor beta chains from one specimen sequenced in a study of human T cells and chemical hapten exposure. From the RACE reads, TCRdb called clonotypes with MiXCR, one entry per CDR3 protein. Found here are roughly 64,000 distinct CDR3 sequences, about 10% of them singletons; the top ten hold 3.5% to 4.5%. As to time point: pre-sensitization, week 0. As for treatment: therapeutic diphenylcyclopropenone sensitization with weekly scalp DPC. The sample was whole blood, taken in connection with sensitization to the hapten diphenylcyclopropenone (DPC). The receptors were sampled from a woman aged 35 to 49 with alopecia areata. Some clones in this sample may be carry-over from other donors' samples.

This clonotype was observed a handful of times. V and J are TRBV6-6 and TRBJ2-7, with 9 nucleotides matching TRBD1. J lost 7 bases, V lost 5 bases, and 6 bases had no gene match. The CDR3 has 13 residues. The germline V gene encodes CDR1 MNHNY and CDR2 SVGAGI (reference sequence). The CDR3 DNA sequence: TGTGCCAGCAGTCCACAGGGGGCGGGAGAGCAGTACTTC. Amino acids: CASSPQGAGEQYF.

V and J are TRBV7-2 and TRBJ2-1; a weak D match, TRBD2 (6 bases). V lost 1 base, J lost 7 bases, and 11 bases lay in between. The germline gives CDR1 SGHTA, CDR2 FQGNSA. This CDR3 comprises 14 residues. CDR3 amino acids: CASSLDPSVNEQFF. The DNA of the CDR3 is TGTGCCAGCAGCTTAGATCCTAGCGTGAATGAGCAGTTCTTC.